These T cell receptor beta chains were read from a single sample in a study of cytomegalovirus exposure and HLA in healthy donors. Measured with immunoSEQ multiplex PCR; TCRdb has only the in-frame clones, and not every one. Of fewer than 150,000 clones listed, approximately 80% are singletons. Sequencing was performed on PBMCs. Every receptor here comes from a man aged 25 to 40 in good health and CMV-seropositive. Each CDR3 is given with its conserved first and last residue. Each record gives: CDR3 protein, CDR3 DNA, J gene, V gene, clone size, D gene. The D gene is left open where the match is weak. Some rows mark clone size as missing; the rest say once, few, many or name a class of expanded clone.

CDR3aa: CASSAGGGTEAFF; CDR3nt: TGTGCCAGCAGTGCCGGGGGGGGCACTGAAGCTTTCTTT; j_gene: TRBJ1-1; v_gene: TRBV9; abundance: .; d_gene: .
CDR3aa: CSVEKGQYTEAFF; CDR3nt: TGCAGCGTTGAGAAGGGGCAGTACACTGAAGCTTTCTTT; j_gene: TRBJ1-1; v_gene: TRBV29-1; abundance: .; d_gene: .
CDR3aa: CASSLAPGQGRNEQYF; CDR3nt: TGTGCCAGCAGCTTAGCCCCGGGACAGGGGCGGAACGAGCAGTACTTC; j_gene: TRBJ2-7; v_gene: TRBV7-8; abundance: .; d_gene: TRBD1
CDR3aa: CASGLGGNQPQHF; CDR3nt: TGTGCCAGCGGGCTAGGAGGGAATCAGCCCCAGCATTTT; j_gene: TRBJ1-5; v_gene: TRBV6-5; abundance: .; d_gene: .
CDR3aa: CASSSDPSPNTEAFF; CDR3nt: TGCGCCAGCAGCTCAGATCCTTCACCGAACACTGAAGCTTTCTTT; j_gene: TRBJ1-1; v_gene: TRBV5-1; abundance: .; d_gene: .
CDR3aa: CAWSVSRGLTEAFF; CDR3nt: TGTGCCTGGAGTGTATCCAGGGGGCTCACTGAAGCTTTCTTT; j_gene: TRBJ1-1; v_gene: TRBV30; abundance: .; d_gene: TRBD1
CDR3aa: CASSHSGETQYF; CDR3nt: TGTGCCAGCAGCCACTCGGGAGAGACCCAGTACTTC; j_gene: TRBJ2-5; v_gene: TRBV7-6; abundance: once; d_gene: .
CDR3aa: CASSLPRDSYNEQFF; CDR3nt: TGCGCCAGCAGCTTGCCCCGGGACAGTTACAATGAGCAGTTCTTC; j_gene: TRBJ2-1; v_gene: TRBV5-1; abundance: .; d_gene: TRBD1
CDR3aa: CASGGNFYGYTF; CDR3nt: TGTGCGTCCGGGGGGAATTTCTATGGCTACACCTTC; j_gene: TRBJ1-2; v_gene: TRBV9; abundance: few; d_gene: .
CDR3aa: CASSERDSYNEQFF; CDR3nt: TGTGCCAGCAGCGAGCGTGATTCCTACAATGAGCAGTTCTTC; j_gene: TRBJ2-1; v_gene: TRBV9; abundance: .; d_gene: .
CDR3aa: CASSLGRGPQREQYF; CDR3nt: TGCGCCAGCAGCCTCGGGAGGGGGCCTCAGAGGGAGCAGTACTTC; j_gene: TRBJ2-7; v_gene: TRBV5-1; abundance: .; d_gene: .
CDR3aa: CATSRRTGGGEKLFF; CDR3nt: TGTGCCACCAGCAGGCGGACAGGGGGCGGCGAAAAACTGTTTTTT; j_gene: TRBJ1-4; v_gene: TRBV15; abundance: .; d_gene: TRBD1
CDR3aa: CASSYGQGGGYTF; CDR3nt: TGTGCCAGCAGTTACGGACAGGGAGGTGGCTACACCTTC; j_gene: TRBJ1-2; v_gene: TRBV7-3; abundance: .; d_gene: TRBD1
CDR3aa: CASSQAILSSYNEQFF; CDR3nt: TGCGCCAGCAGCCAAGCGATTCTGAGCTCCTACAATGAGCAGTTCTTC; j_gene: TRBJ2-1; v_gene: TRBV4-3; abundance: .; d_gene: .
CDR3aa: CASSGQGYSNQPQHF; CDR3nt: TGTGCCAGCAGTGGGCAGGGGTATAGCAATCAGCCCCAGCATTTT; j_gene: TRBJ1-5; v_gene: TRBV6-1; abundance: .; d_gene: .